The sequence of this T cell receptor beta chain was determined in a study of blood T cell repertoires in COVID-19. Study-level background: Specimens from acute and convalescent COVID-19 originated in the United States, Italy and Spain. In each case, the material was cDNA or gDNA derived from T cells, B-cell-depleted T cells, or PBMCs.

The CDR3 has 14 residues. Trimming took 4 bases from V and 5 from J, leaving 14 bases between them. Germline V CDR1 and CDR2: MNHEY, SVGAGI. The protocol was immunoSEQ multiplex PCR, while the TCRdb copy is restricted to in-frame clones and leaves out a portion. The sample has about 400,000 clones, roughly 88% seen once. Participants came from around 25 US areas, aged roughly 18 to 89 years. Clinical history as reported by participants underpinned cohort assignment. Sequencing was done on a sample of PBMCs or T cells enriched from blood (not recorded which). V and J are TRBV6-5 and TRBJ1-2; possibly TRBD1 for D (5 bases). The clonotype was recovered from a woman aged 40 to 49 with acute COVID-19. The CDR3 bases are TGTGCCAGCAGTTCCCTCGGGACTGTGTATGGCTACACCTTC. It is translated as CASSSLGTVYGYTF.